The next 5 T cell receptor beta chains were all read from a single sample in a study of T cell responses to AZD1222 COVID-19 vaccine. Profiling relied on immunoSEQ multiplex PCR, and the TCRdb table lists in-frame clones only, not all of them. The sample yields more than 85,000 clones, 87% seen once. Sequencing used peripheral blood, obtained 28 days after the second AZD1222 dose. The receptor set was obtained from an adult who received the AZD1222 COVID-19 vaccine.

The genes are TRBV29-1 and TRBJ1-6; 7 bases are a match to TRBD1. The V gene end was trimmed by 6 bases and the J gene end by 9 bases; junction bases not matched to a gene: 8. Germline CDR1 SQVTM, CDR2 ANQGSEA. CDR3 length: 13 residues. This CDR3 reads CSVQTGMGSPLHF. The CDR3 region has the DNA TGCAGCGTACAGACAGGGATGGGTTCACCCCTCCACTTT.

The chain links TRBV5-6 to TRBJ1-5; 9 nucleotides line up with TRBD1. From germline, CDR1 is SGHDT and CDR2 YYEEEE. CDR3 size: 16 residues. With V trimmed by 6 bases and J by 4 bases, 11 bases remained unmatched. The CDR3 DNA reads TGTGCCAGCATCAATTGGGGACAGGGCGCAAATCAGCCCCAGCATTTT. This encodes CASINWGQGANQPQHF.

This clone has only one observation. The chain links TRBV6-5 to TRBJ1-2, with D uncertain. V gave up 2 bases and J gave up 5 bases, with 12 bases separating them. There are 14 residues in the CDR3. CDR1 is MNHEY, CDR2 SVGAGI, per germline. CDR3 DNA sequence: TGTGCCAGCAGTTACGGGCGGTCGGGATATGGCTACACCTTC. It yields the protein CASSYGRSGYGYTF.

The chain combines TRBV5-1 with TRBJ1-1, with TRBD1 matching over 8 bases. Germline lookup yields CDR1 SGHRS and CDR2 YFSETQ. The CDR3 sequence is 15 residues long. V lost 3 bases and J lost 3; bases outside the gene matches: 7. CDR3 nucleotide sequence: TGCGCCAGCAGCTATACCGGGACAGGCCACACTGAAGCTTTCTTT. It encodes CASSYTGTGHTEAFF.

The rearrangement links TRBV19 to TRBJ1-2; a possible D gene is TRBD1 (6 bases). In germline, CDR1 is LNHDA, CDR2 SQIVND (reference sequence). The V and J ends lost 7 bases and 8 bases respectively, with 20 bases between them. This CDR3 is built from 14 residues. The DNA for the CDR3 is TGTGCCAGTACCCCGGGGGACATCGTTGGCGGCTACACCTTC. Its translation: CASTPGDIVGGYTF.